This T cell receptor beta chain was found in a study of T cells in localized non-small cell lung cancer. This CDR3 has 12 residues. Germline loops: CDR1 SNHLY, CDR2 FYNNEI. The ends lost 7 bases at V and 6 bases at J; junction bases unmatched: 3. There are a few counts of this clone. Its target is unknown. Study observations and caveats: Increased T cell density in blood showed an association with longer overall survival. Uninvolved adjacent lung had higher T cell clonality than tumor and all other tissues. Of the top 100 tumor clones, median around 60 were in adjacent lung, some 29 among its top 100.

The assay was immunoSEQ multiplex PCR, and TCRdb's table has in-frame clones only and misses some. The sample records over a thousand clones, 35% to 45% being singletons. This chain links TRBV2 with TRBJ2-3, with 8 nucleotides matching TRBD2. The starting material was lung tumor tissue, obtained before any cancer treatment. The TCR comes from a male donor aged 60 or over with stage III lung adenocarcinoma. The CDR3: CASMRTSDTQYF. The CDR3 nucleotides are TGTGCCAGCATGAGGACTAGCGATACGCAGTATTTT.